The clone carrying this TCR beta chain appeared once. Its antigen is not known. This entry comes from a study of OX40 agonist ivuxolimab in advanced cancers. This CDR3 comprises 12 residues. Trimming pared 4 bases from V and 11 bases from J, leaving 17 bases between. CDR1 and CDR2 from the germline V gene are SQVTM and ANQGSEA. Sequencing was performed with immunoSEQ multiplex PCR; in TCRdb, only in-frame clones are kept and a portion is missing. The table has over 150,000 clones, 94% seen once. Study-wide findings and caveats: At 0.1 to 3.0 mg/kg and by week 6, clonal expansion occurred in CD4+ and CD8+ blood T cells.

This chain uses TRBV29-1 with TRBJ1-1; D is undetermined. The sequenced sample was CD4+ or CD8+ T cells sorted from blood, obtained in a trial of the OX40 agonist ivuxolimab. The sequence was collected from an adult with an advanced solid tumor such as melanoma, head and neck, liver or kidney cancer. The CDR3 spells CSVGSRPSGAFF. The CDR3 DNA follows: TGCAGCGTTGGGTCGCGGCCCTCTGGGGCTTTCTTT.